The source of this T cell receptor beta chain is a study of blood T cell repertoires in COVID-19. Sequencing was performed with immunoSEQ multiplex PCR; in TCRdb, only in-frame clones are kept and a portion is missing. The sample has about 100,000 clones; 70% to 80% are singletons. V was cut by 3 bases and J by 2 bases, with 14 bases left in between. This CDR3 spans 15 amino acids. The V gene's germline CDR1 is DFQATT and CDR2 SNEGSKA (reference sequence). The TCR comes from a woman in her 70s with acute or convalescent COVID-19. The chain links TRBV20-1 to TRBJ1-3; the D gene is possibly TRBD1 (5 bases). The sequenced sample was peripheral blood. CDR3 in DNA: TGCAGTGCTAGTTCCAGGGATGAAGCTGGAAACACCATATATTTT. As protein: CSASSRDEAGNTIYF.